The source of this TCR beta chain is a study of CD8+CD57+ T cells in acquired aplastic anemia (dated by TCRdb to 2016 to 2019). With respect to the entire study: DNA extracted from sorted CD4+ and CD8+ cells had a mean of around 3.3 ug, with a range of roughly 0.18 to 27.4 ug. An average of roughly 10 million reads for CD4+ cells and approximately 11 million reads for CD8+ cells was obtained from healthy donor samples.

About this clonotype itself: Its target antigen remains unknown. No much larger clone is present one base from it, and per-base qualities are unavailable.

Genomic DNA served as template for TCR beta VDJ combination and CDR3 sequence profiling. TCR repertoire sequencing was run on an Illumina HiSeq 2000. In the authors' own workflow: TRBV/TRBJ rearrangement plots, CDR3 size and DJ length profiles, and Simpson's diversity index were used to assess repertoires. Whichever DNA sequence was most abundant in the deep sequencing data was defined as the immunodominant clone. CDR3 amino acid sequences were screened for sharing across subjects and compared with published repertoires and the VDJdb database. Using fastp trimming at Q25 and MiXCR clonotype assembly, TCRdb reanalyzed the public sequencing data and kept in-frame beta chains. Entries that share a CDR3 protein sequence are merged under the most common genes and DNA. TCRdb's processing, not the authors' own work, is the source of the V and J calls. For this sample there are roughly 420,000 distinct CDR3 sequences; around 72% appear just once. The ten biggest clones cover approximately 3.9% of the sample.

The cysteine opens and the phenylalanine closes a CDR3 of 17 amino acids. The only DNA kept is the CDR3, 51 bases in frame from the first base. Compared with germline, V lacks 1 base and J lacks 1 base; bases without a gene match: 6. Per the germline V gene (reference sequence), DFQATT is the CDR1 and SNEGSKA is the CDR2. In the study, sorted CD4+ and CD8+ blood T cells from patients with severe aplastic anemia and from healthy subjects underwent deep sequencing of TCR repertoires. Ficoll-Paque density gradient centrifugation was used to isolate peripheral blood mononuclear cells. Before DNA extraction, CD4+ and CD8+ T cells were sorted by FACS or by magnetic beads. General conclusions and limits of the study: About 30 CD8+ CDR3 sequences were found to be shared between patients and controls, but these sequences appeared to be highly expressed in patients and within the immunodominant clones of the patients. No significant difference in CD8+ Simpson's diversity was found between patients and healthy controls (P=0.060).

The sequencing sample was made of sorted CD4+, CD8+, or CD8+CD57+ T cells (not recorded which) from PBMCs. The chain uses TRBV20-1 and TRBJ2-3; 12 central bases correspond to TRBD2. This TCR was sampled from a human donor in good health, serving as a control. The nucleotides read TGCAGTGCTAGAGTTACGACTAGCGGGGGCCGCACAGATACGCAGTATTTT. It translates to CSARVTTSGGRTDTQYF.